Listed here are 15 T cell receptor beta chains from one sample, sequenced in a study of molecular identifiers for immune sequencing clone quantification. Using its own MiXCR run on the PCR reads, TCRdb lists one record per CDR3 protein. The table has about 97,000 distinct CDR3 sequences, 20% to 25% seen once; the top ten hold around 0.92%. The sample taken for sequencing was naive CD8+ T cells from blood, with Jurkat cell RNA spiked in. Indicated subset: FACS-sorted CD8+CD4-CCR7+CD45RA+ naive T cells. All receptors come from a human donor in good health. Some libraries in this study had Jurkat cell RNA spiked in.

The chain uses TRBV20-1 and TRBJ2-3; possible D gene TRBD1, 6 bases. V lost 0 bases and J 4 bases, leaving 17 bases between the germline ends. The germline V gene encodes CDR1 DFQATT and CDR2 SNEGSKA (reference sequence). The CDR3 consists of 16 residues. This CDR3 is CSARDQWDIVSDTQYF. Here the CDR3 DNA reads TGCAGTGCTAGAGATCAGTGGGACATCGTTTCAGATACGCAGTATTTT.

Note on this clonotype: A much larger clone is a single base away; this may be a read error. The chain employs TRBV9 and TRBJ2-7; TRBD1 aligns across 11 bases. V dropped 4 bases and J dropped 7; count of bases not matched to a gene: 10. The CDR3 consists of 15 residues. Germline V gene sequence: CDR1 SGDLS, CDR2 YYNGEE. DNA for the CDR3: TGTGCCAGCAGCCCATCGGGACAGGGGGTCTGTGAGCAGTACTTC. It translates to CASSPSGQGVCEQYF. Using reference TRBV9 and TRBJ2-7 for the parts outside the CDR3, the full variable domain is DSGVTQTPKHLITATGQRVTLRCSPRSGDLSVYWYQQSLDQGLQFLIQYYNGEERAKGNILERFSAQQFPDLHSELNLSSLELGDSALYFCASSPSGQGVCEQYFGPGTRLTVT.

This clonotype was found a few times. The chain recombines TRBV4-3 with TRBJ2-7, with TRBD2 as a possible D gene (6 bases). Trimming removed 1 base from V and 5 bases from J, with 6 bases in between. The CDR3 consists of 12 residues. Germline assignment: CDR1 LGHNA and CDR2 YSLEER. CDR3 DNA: TGCGCCAGCAGCCAAGCGGGGGACGAGCAGTACTTC. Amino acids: CASSQAGDEQYF.

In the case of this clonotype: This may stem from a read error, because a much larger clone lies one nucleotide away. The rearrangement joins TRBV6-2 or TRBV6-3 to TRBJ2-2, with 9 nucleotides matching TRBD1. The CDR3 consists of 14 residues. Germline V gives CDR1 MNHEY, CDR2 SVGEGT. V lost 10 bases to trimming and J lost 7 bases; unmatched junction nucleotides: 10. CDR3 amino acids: CATHRGLGIGELFF. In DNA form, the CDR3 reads TGTGCCACCCACAGGGGGCTAGGCATCGGGGAGCTGTTTTTT.

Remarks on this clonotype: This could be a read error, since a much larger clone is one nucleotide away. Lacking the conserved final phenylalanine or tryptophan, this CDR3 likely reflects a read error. The CDR3 here is CASGLVWDSNQPQHL. In nucleotides, the CDR3 is TGTGCTAGTGGTTTGGTATGGGATAGCAATCAGCCCCAGCATCTT. The chain uses TRBV12-5 and TRBJ1-5; no clear D. V dropped 0 bases and J dropped 0 bases, with 6 bases sitting between them. From germline, CDR1 is LGHNT and CDR2 FRNRAP. This CDR3 region has 15 residues.

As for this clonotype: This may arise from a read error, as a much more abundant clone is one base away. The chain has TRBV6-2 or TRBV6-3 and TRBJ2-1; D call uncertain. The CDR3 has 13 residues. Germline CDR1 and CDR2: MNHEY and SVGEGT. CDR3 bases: TGTGCCGGCAGTTACTTAATGGCGCCCGAGCAGTTCTTC. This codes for CAGSYLMAPEQFF.

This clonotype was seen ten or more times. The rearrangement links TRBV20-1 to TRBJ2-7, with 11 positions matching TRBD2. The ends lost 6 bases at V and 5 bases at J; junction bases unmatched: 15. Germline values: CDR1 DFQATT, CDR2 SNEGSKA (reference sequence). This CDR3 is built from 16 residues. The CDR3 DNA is TGCAGTGCCATGGGCCCCGTAGCGGGAGGGCCCCACGAGCAGTACTTC. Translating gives CSAMGPVAGGPHEQYF.

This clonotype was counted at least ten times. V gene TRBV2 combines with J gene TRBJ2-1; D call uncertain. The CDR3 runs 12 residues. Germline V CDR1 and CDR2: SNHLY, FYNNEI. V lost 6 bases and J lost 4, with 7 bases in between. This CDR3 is CASRAGYNEQFF. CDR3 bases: TGTGCCAGCAGGGCTGGATACAATGAGCAGTTCTTC.

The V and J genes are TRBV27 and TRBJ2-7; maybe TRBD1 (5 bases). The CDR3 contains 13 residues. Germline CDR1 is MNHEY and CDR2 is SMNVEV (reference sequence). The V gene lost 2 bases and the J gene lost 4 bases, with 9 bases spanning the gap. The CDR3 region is CASSLQGRYEQYF. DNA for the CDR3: TGTGCCAGCAGTTTACAGGGAAGGTACGAGCAGTACTTC.

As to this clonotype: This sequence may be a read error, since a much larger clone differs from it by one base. The CDR3: CASSLLPPRGPYPDTQYF. The CDR3 nucleotides are TGTGCCAGCAGCTTATTACCTCCCCGGGGCCCATACCCAGATACGCAGTATTTT. J is TRBJ2-3 and V is TRBV7-2; possibly TRBD1 or TRBD2 for D (5 bases each). CDR3 length: 18 amino acids. V was cut by 2 bases and J by 4 bases, with 22 bases left in between. The V gene's germline CDR1 is SGHTA and CDR2 FQGNSA.

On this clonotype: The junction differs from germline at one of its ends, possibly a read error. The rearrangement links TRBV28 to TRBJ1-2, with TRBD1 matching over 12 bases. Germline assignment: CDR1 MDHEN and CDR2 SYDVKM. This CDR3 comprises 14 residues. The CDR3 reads CASSRDRGRPDYTF. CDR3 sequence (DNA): TGTGCTAGCAGTCGGGACAGGGGGCGCCCCGACTACACCTTC.

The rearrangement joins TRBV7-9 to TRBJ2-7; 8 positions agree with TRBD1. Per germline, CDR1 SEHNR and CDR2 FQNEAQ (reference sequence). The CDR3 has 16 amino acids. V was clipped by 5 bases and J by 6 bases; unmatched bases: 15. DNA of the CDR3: TGTGCCAGCAGCCCCCGGGACAGGCTCGCTAACTTCGAGCAGTACTTC. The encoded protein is CASSPRDRLANFEQYF.

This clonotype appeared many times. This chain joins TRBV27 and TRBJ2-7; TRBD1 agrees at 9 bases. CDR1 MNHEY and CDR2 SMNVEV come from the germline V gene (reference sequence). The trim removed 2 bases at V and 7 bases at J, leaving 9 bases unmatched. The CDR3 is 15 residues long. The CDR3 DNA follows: TGTGCCAGCAGTTTAAGCGTGACAGGGGGAAGGGAGCAGTACTTC. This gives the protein CASSLSVTGGREQYF.

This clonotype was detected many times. CDR3 DNA: TGTGCCAGCAGTCTAAGAATGAGCGGGACGGCTTTCTTT. Translating it yields CASSLRMSGTAFF. V usage is TRBV12-3 or TRBV12-4 and J usage is TRBJ1-1, with D maybe TRBD1 (5 bases). The CDR3 sequence is 13 residues long. V was cut by 5 bases and J by 11 bases, with 18 bases left in between.

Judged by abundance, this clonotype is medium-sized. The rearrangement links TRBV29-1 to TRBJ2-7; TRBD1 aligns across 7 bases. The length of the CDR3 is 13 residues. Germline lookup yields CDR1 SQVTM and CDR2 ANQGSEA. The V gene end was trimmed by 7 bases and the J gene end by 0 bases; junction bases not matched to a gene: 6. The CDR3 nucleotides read TGCAGCGCCCGGGACAGTAGCTCCTACGAGCAGTACTTC. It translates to CSARDSSSYEQYF.